Below, 24 T cell receptor beta chains from the same sample are listed, as sequenced in a study of T cells in Graves' hyperthyroidism and ophthalmopathy. The investigators amplified TCR beta CDR3 regions from RNA transcripts. RT-PCR in the first round (using the HTBI primer set) targeted the TCR CDR3. TCRdb independently ran MiXCR on the multiplex PCR reads; one entry per CDR3 protein. The sample has hundreds of thousands of distinct CDR3 sequences, less than 20% seen once; the top ten hold over 45%. The sample consisted of blood. Receptors were obtained from a man aged 35-49 years with Graves' ophthalmopathy.

This clonotype occurred many times. CDR3 sequence: CASMFRGPGTDTQYF. The DNA of the CDR3 is TGTGCCAGCATGTTCAGGGGACCCGGCACAGATACGCAGTATTTT. The chain has TRBV28 and TRBJ2-3, with D possibly TRBD1 on 6 matching bases. The V gene lost 7 bases and the J gene lost 1 base, with 15 bases spanning the gap. The V gene's germline CDR1 is MDHEN and CDR2 SYDVKM. The CDR3 totals 15 residues.

In its sample, this clonotype was seen a few times. The genes are TRBV7-2 and TRBJ2-1, with TRBD2 matching 7 bases. Germline V gene lookup returns CDR1 SGHTA and CDR2 FQGNSA. The trim removed 6 bases at V and 2 bases at J, leaving 1 base unmatched. The CDR3 spans 13 residues. CDR3 amino acids: CASRLAAYNEQFF. The DNA for the CDR3 is TGTGCCAGCAGGCTAGCGGCCTACAATGAGCAGTTCTTC.

The chain links TRBV6-2 or TRBV6-3 to TRBJ2-5; TRBD2 might be the D (6 bases). CDR1 and CDR2 from the germline V gene are MNHEY and SVGEGT. The CDR3 has 15 residues. Between the trimmed V and J ends, which lost 2 bases and 2 bases, there was a span of 12 bases. The CDR3 protein is CASSYGAGRQETQYF. CDR3 bases: TGTGCCAGCAGTTACGGGGCGGGGAGGCAAGAGACCCAGTACTTC.

J is TRBJ2-2 and V is TRBV28, with 7 positions matching TRBD1. CDR3 length equals 13 residues. Trimming removed 6 bases from V and 7 bases from J; junction bases left unmatched: 5. Germline CDR1 MDHEN, CDR2 SYDVKM. The DNA for the CDR3 is TGTGCCAGCAGCACAGGGGATCACGGGGAGCTGTTTTTT. Protein product: CASSTGDHGELFF. The variable domain in full, with the rest retrieved from reference TRBV28 and TRBJ2-2, is DVKVTQSSRYLVKRTGEKVFLECVQDMDHENMFWYRQDPGLGLRLIYFSYDVKMKEKGDIPEGYSVSREKKERFSLILESASTNQTSMYLCASSTGDHGELFFGEGSRLTVL.

This clonotype was counted many times. The chain joins TRBV2 to TRBJ2-5; TRBD2 matches at 13 bases. CDR3 size: 15 residues. The V and J ends lost 4 bases and 2 bases, in that order; junction bases with no gene match: 1. Germline V CDR1 and CDR2: SNHLY, FYNNEI. The CDR3: CASSVLAGGQETQYF. The CDR3, as DNA: TGTGCCAGCAGTGTACTAGCGGGGGGGCAAGAGACCCAGTACTTC.

This clonotype was counted between two and nine times. The rearrangement joins TRBV7-9 to TRBJ2-7; TRBD1 agrees at 7 bases. Germline V lookup: CDR1 SEHNR, CDR2 FQNEAQ (reference sequence). This CDR3 is 15 amino acids long. V trimming: 4 bases; J trimming: 0 bases; junction bases outside the gene matches: 6. Here the CDR3 DNA reads TGTGCCAGCAGCTCGGGTGGACAGGTCTCCTACGAGCAGTACTTC. It specifies CASSSGGQVSYEQYF. The variable domain in full, with the rest retrieved from reference TRBV7-9 and TRBJ2-7, is DTGVSQNPRHKITKRGQNVTFRCDPISEHNRLYWYRQTLGQGPEFLTYFQNEAQLEKSRLLSDRFSAERPKGSFSTLEIQRTEQGDSAMYLCASSSGGQVSYEQYFGPGTRLTVT.

This clonotype showed up just a few times. This chain links TRBV6-5 with TRBJ1-1, with D uncertain. The ends were cut back, 0 bases at V and 10 bases at J, with 18 bases in the middle. Germline assignment: CDR1 MNHEY and CDR2 SVGAGI. This CDR3 has 15 amino acids. CDR3 nucleotide sequence: TGTGCCAGCAGTTACTCCCCCGGGCTGGGAACGGGAGCTTTCTTT. It specifies CASSYSPGLGTGAFF.

This clonotype has only a few counts. The chain has TRBV25-1 and TRBJ2-7; the match to TRBD2 covers 9 bases. This CDR3 is 13 amino acids long. Germline CDR1 MGHDK, CDR2 SYGVNS. V shed 11 bases and J 2 bases; nucleotides not matched to a gene: 7. The CDR3 reads CAAGGGGTYEQYF. DNA for the CDR3: TGTGCCGCTGGCGGGGGGGGAACCTACGAGCAGTACTTC.

The CDR3 region has the DNA TGTGCCAGCAAGGAGTTTGATTTGAGCTCCTACGAGCAGTACTTC. This encodes CASKEFDLSSYEQYF. The chain combines TRBV2 with TRBJ2-7, with D unclear. The CDR3 spans 15 residues. The germline gives CDR1 SNHLY, CDR2 FYNNEI. Trimming took 7 bases from V and 0 from J, leaving 16 bases between them.

The chain has TRBV19 and TRBJ2-7, with no clear D. The V end lost 5 bases, the J end lost 2 bases, and 13 bases lay between the germline ends. In germline, CDR1 is LNHDA, CDR2 SQIVND (reference sequence). The CDR3 contains 14 residues. CDR3 in DNA: TGTGCCAGTAGTCCCCTAGTGAACACCTACGAGCAGTACTTC. Encoded protein: CASSPLVNTYEQYF.

The chain has TRBV12-3 or TRBV12-4 and TRBJ2-1, with 13 bases matching TRBD2. The CDR3 runs 18 residues. V was clipped by 3 bases and J by 8 bases; unmatched bases: 13. The CDR3 loop is CASSFGPGLAGRGHEQFF. The CDR3 coding sequence is TGTGCCAGCAGTTTTGGTCCGGGACTAGCGGGGAGAGGGCATGAGCAGTTCTTC.

This clonotype was counted between two and nine times. The chain couples TRBV7-2 to TRBJ2-5, with D tentatively TRBD1 or TRBD2 (5 bases each). The CDR3 extends over 16 amino acids. V was pared by 5 bases and J by 3 bases, with 19 bases between. Germline V lookup: CDR1 SGHTA, CDR2 FQGNSA. The CDR3 DNA follows: TGTGCCAGCAGCACCAACCCGGGGACCTCCAAAGAGACCCAGTACTTC. The encoded protein is CASSTNPGTSKETQYF.

This clonotype was seen a handful of times. V usage is TRBV7-9 and J usage is TRBJ2-3; 7 nucleotides match TRBD2. Trimming at V came to 2 bases and at J to 5 bases, leaving 7 bases not matched to a gene. Germline V gene data show CDR1 as SEHNR and CDR2 as FQNEAQ (reference sequence). The CDR3 totals 15 residues. Here the CDR3 reads CASSLMTSFQDTQYF. The CDR3 nucleotides are TGTGCCAGCAGCTTAATGACTAGCTTTCAAGATACGCAGTATTTT.

This chain links TRBV6-2 or TRBV6-3 with TRBJ1-5; D not resolved. Between the trimmed V and J ends, which lost 0 bases and 5 bases, there was a span of 5 bases. Looked up from germline, CDR1 is MNHEY and CDR2 is SVGEGT. This CDR3 comprises 13 residues. CDR3 DNA: TGTGCCAGCAGTTACTCGTGGGATCAGCCCCAGCATTTT. It is translated as CASSYSWDQPQHF.

This clonotype was found a few times. The chain is built from TRBV27 and TRBJ2-2; D unclear. Per the germline V gene, CDR1 is MNHEY and CDR2 is SMNVEV (reference sequence). This CDR3 region has 15 residues. Trimming pared 2 bases from V and 0 bases from J, leaving 7 bases between. CDR3 region: CASSLRIANTGELFF. CDR3 bases: TGTGCCAGCAGTTTACGGATCGCGAACACCGGGGAGCTGTTTTTT.

This clonotype has at least ten counts. The genes are TRBV11-2 and TRBJ2-3; tentatively, D is TRBD1 or TRBD2 (5 bases each). Germline values: CDR1 SGHAT, CDR2 FQNNGV. This CDR3 is 13 amino acids long. V lost 5 bases and J lost 1, with 7 bases in between. CDR3 nucleotides: TGTGCCAGCAGCCCGGGGCGCACAGATACGCAGTATTTT. As protein: CASSPGRTDTQYF.

This clonotype was seen a few times. V and J are TRBV7-3 and TRBJ1-2; unclear D gene. Trimming took 5 bases from V and 3 from J, leaving 10 bases between them. From germline, CDR1 is SGHTA and CDR2 FQGTGA. This CDR3 comprises 13 residues. CDR3 in DNA: TGTGCCAGCAGCCCCTCCAGTGACTATGGCTACACCTTC. Encoded protein: CASSPSSDYGYTF. The entire variable domain, with the rest obtained from reference TRBV7-3 and TRBJ1-2, is as follows: GAGVSQTPSNKVTEKGKYVELRCDPISGHTALYWYRQSLGQGPEFLIYFQGTGAADDSGLPNDRFFAVRPEGSVSTLKIQRTERGDSAVYLCASSPSSDYGYTFGSGTRLTVV.

This clonotype has just a few counts. CDR3 nucleotide sequence: TGTGCCAGCAGTGGGCAGGCCCCTTACGAGCAGTACTTC. Protein: CASSGQAPYEQYF. This chain uses TRBV6-1 with TRBJ2-7; D not certain. CDR3 size: 13 residues. With 4 bases removed from V and 4 bases from J, the gap between germline ends came to 11 bases. Germline V lookup: CDR1 MNHNS, CDR2 SASEGT.

This clonotype was observed at least ten times. The chain links TRBV11-2 to TRBJ2-1; TRBD2 is a possible D gene (6 bases). The CDR3 covers 16 residues. The V end lost 1 base, the J end lost 4 bases, and 14 bases lay between the germline ends. Germline CDR1 SGHAT, CDR2 FQNNGV. The CDR3 loop reads CASSLGLRGSYNEQFF. CDR3 nucleotide sequence: TGTGCCAGCAGCTTAGGATTGCGGGGATCTTACAATGAGCAGTTCTTC. Drawing the rest from reference TRBV11-2 and TRBJ2-1, the complete variable domain is EAGVAQSPRYKIIEKRQSVAFWCNPISGHATLYWYQQILGQGPKLLIQFQNNGVVDDSQLPKDRFSAERLKGVDSTLKIQPAKLEDSAVYLCASSLGLRGSYNEQFFGPGTRLTVL.

This clonotype was seen a handful of times. The V gene is TRBV2, the J gene TRBJ1-1; D might be TRBD1 (6 bases). CDR3 length: 15 residues. The V gene's germline CDR1 is SNHLY and CDR2 FYNNEI. V was pared by 0 bases and J by 5 bases, with 13 bases between. For the CDR3, the DNA is TGTGCCAGCAGTGAAGCGCTCGGGGGGCTTACTGAAGCTTTCTTT. Encoded protein: CASSEALGGLTEAFF. Variable domain in full (rest from reference TRBV2 and TRBJ1-1): EPEVTQTPSHQVTQMGQEVILRCVPISNHLYFYWYRQILGQKVEFLVSFYNNEISEKSEIFDDQFSVERPDGSNFTLKIRSTKLEDSAMYFCASSEALGGLTEAFFGQGTRLTVV.

This clonotype was counted at least ten times. V is TRBV30 and J is TRBJ2-7; no clear D gene. Trimming took 1 base from V and 3 from J, leaving 1 base between them. The germline gives CDR1 GTSNPN, CDR2 SVGIG (reference sequence). The CDR3 has 10 amino acids. CDR3 bases: TGTGCCTGGAGTGGCTACGAGCAGTACTTC. Encoded protein: CAWSGYEQYF.

This clonotype has at least ten counts. The chain employs TRBV30 and TRBJ2-7; D is unresolved. CDR3 size: 11 residues. Trimming cost V 1 base and J 5 bases, with 6 bases left between them. Looked up from germline, CDR1 is GTSNPN and CDR2 is SVGIG (reference sequence). The CDR3 sequence: CAWSGHHEQYF. The CDR3 DNA reads as TGTGCCTGGAGTGGGCACCACGAGCAGTACTTC.

The rearrangement joins TRBV4-3 to TRBJ2-7; D assignment may be TRBD1 or TRBD2 (5 bases each). The germline V gene encodes CDR1 LGHNA and CDR2 YSLEER. The ends were cut back, 2 bases at V and 8 bases at J, with 19 bases in the middle. The CDR3 has 15 residues. The CDR3 DNA reads TGCGCCAGCAGCCAAAGTTCCCAGTCGGGGCTCAAGCAGTACTTC. It encodes CASSQSSQSGLKQYF.

A few counts support this clonotype. This rearrangement joins TRBV6-1 to TRBJ2-1; no clear D gene. The CDR3 length is 15 residues. The germline gives CDR1 MNHNS, CDR2 SASEGT. V was pared by 3 bases and J by 0 bases, with 9 bases between. As DNA, the CDR3 is TGTGCCAGCAGTGATTGGGCGAGCTCCTACAATGAGCAGTTCTTC. Its protein product is CASSDWASSYNEQFF.